These 6 T cell receptor beta chains originate from one sample sequenced in a study of CD8+CD57+ T cells in acquired aplastic anemia. The use of genomic DNA as template underpinned the TCR beta VDJ and CDR3 profiling. TCRdb passed the reads through MiXCR, listing each CDR3 protein once. The data hold roughly 130,000 distinct CDR3 sequences, with roughly 50% observed a single time. Sequencing was done on a sample of sorted CD4+, CD8+, or CD8+CD57+ T cells (not recorded which) from PBMCs. The receptors come from a human donor in good health, serving as a control.

This clonotype occurred many times. This chain connects TRBV20-1 to TRBJ1-2; no clear D gene. Looked up from germline, CDR1 is DFQATT and CDR2 is SNEGSKA (reference sequence). The V gene lost 5 bases and the J gene lost 6 bases, with 13 bases spanning the gap. CDR3 length equals 12 residues. The CDR3, as DNA: TGCAGTGCTCCCTTGGGGTTCGATGGCTACACCTTC. Translated: CSAPLGFDGYTF.

The chain uses TRBV15 and TRBJ1-5; TRBD1 might be the D (5 bases). Trimming took 3 bases from V and 3 from J, leaving 12 bases between them. Germline V lookup: CDR1 LNHNV, CDR2 YYDKDF (reference sequence). This CDR3 comprises 15 residues. CDR3 DNA: TGTGCCACCAGCAGCCCGGGGGGGTACAATCAGCCCCAGCATTTT. Protein: CATSSPGGYNQPQHF.

This clonotype was seen a handful of times. The CDR3 nucleotides are TGCGCCAGCGGGGGCCCCACAGATACGCAGTATTTT. Translated: CASGGPTDTQYF. V is TRBV10-2 and J is TRBJ2-3; D is perhaps TRBD1 (6 bases). The CDR3 is 12 amino acids. Germline V lookup: CDR1 WSHSY, CDR2 SAAADI. V lost 8 bases to trimming and J lost 2 bases, with 8 bases between them.

J is TRBJ2-5 and V is TRBV6-4, with 15 bases aligning to TRBD2. The trim removed 6 bases at V and 2 bases at J, leaving 4 bases unmatched. The CDR3 length is 16 residues. Germline-derived CDR1 and CDR2 are MRHNA and SNTAGT. Written as DNA, the CDR3 is TGTGCCAGCAGCGGGACTAGCGGGGGGACTCAAGAGACCCAGTACTTC. It encodes CASSGTSGGTQETQYF.

The chain carries TRBV19 and TRBJ2-7, with a tentative D call TRBD1 (6 bases). The CDR3 runs to 14 residues. The germline V and J ends were trimmed by 6 bases and 1 base, with 13 bases remaining between them. Germline lookup yields CDR1 LNHDA and CDR2 SQIVND (reference sequence). Here the CDR3 reads CASRRGTSSYEQYF. The CDR3 DNA is TGTGCCAGTAGGAGGGGGACATCTTCCTACGAGCAGTACTTC.

This clonotype was found many times. The J gene is TRBJ1-2, the V gene TRBV19; the D gene is possibly TRBD1 (5 bases). In germline, CDR1 is LNHDA, CDR2 SQIVND (reference sequence). The CDR3 loop spans 14 amino acids. Trimming shortened V by 5 bases and J by 8 bases, and 18 bases separated the two germline ends. CDR3 in amino acids: CASSAQEAPPGYTF. The DNA for the CDR3 is TGTGCCAGTAGTGCACAGGAGGCCCCTCCCGGCTACACCTTC.